Sequencing of this TCR beta chain was carried out in a study of T-cell reconstitution after alpha-beta-depleted transplantation in children. Study results and limitations: T-cell counts and diversity at one year following transplant were attributed mainly to newly produced T cells. About two months after transplant, alpha-beta T cells reportedly came from several hundred expanded graft clones.

A library of TCRbeta sequences, prepared with unique molecular identifiers, was generated. MiXCR, run by TCRdb on the PCR reads, gives a single entry per CDR3 protein. Here the sample spans about 830,000 distinct CDR3 sequences, around 17% being singletons. Worth noting for this clonotype: What it binds is unknown.

Per germline, CDR1 SGHRS and CDR2 YFSETQ. The CDR3 is made up of 16 amino acids. V was pared by 0 bases and J by 9 bases, with 18 bases between. The chain uses TRBV5-1 and TRBJ2-2, with D perhaps matching TRBD2 (6 bases). This specimen consisted of PBMCs, mostly from graft donor cells, obtained 360 days after TCRalphabeta/CD19-depleted stem cell transplant. This TCR came from a male patient aged 10 to 17 who had a stem cell transplant for acute lymphoblastic leukemia, so the T cells may come from the graft donor. The CDR3 region is CASSLVTGVTYRELFF. CDR3 DNA sequence: TGCGCCAGCAGCTTGGTGACGGGAGTGACTTACCGGGAGCTGTTTTTT.